The entry below gives a single T cell receptor beta chain sequence along with its context. The sample belongs to a study of siplizumab effects on memory and regulatory T cells. CDR3 length equals 17 residues. Germline V lookup: CDR1 SNHLY, CDR2 FYNNEI. V shed 2 bases and J shed 0 bases, with 14 bases lying between them. Data came from immunoSEQ multiplex PCR; TCRdb stores just in-frame clones and leaves some out. The sample lists roughly 120,000 clones, about 94% occurring once. This sequence joins TRBV2 and TRBJ2-4; D remains ambiguous. Sequencing was performed on non-Treg CD4+ T cells sorted from blood. The receptor was isolated from a human donor in good health. The CDR3 bases are TGTGCCAGCAGTGAAAGGGATAGTCTTTTAGCCAAAAACATTCAGTACTTC. This gives the protein CASSERDSLLAKNIQYF.